The 3 T cell receptor beta chains given below trace back to one sample, sequenced in a study of blood T cell repertoires in COVID-19. Data came from immunoSEQ multiplex PCR; TCRdb stores just in-frame clones and leaves some out. Of 120,000 to 150,000 clones listed, 75% to 90% are singletons. Sequenced sample: peripheral blood. Receptor source: a man between 45 and 60 years old who had recovered from COVID-19.

This clone has only a few counts. V usage is TRBV30 and J usage is TRBJ2-2; weak D call: TRBD2 (7 bases). The CDR3 is made up of 18 amino acids. Germline V lookup: CDR1 GTSNPN, CDR2 SVGIG (reference sequence). V lost 1 base, J lost 6 bases, and 24 bases lay in between. This CDR3 is CAWSGFSTGRGWAGELFF. The CDR3 DNA reads as TGTGCCTGGAGTGGATTTTCAACAGGGAGGGGATGGGCCGGGGAGCTGTTTTTT.

This clone was seen a few times. This chain links TRBV18 with TRBJ1-1, with D possibly matching TRBD1 (6 bases). V shed 4 bases and J shed 1 base, with 13 bases lying between them. CDR1 KGHSH and CDR2 LQKENI come from the germline V gene. This CDR3 spans 15 amino acids. The CDR3, as DNA: TGTGCCAGCTCACTAGGCAGGGGACAGAACACTGAAGCTTTCTTT. Translating it yields CASSLGRGQNTEAFF. Looking up the rest from reference TRBV18 and TRBJ1-1 gives the full variable domain: NAGVMQNPRHLVRRRGQEARLRCSPMKGHSHVYWYRQLPEEGLKFMVYLQKENIIDESGMPKERFSAEFPKEGPSILRIQQVVRGDSAAYFCASSLGRGQNTEAFFGQGTRLTVV.

The CDR3 bases are TGTGCCAGTAGTAGGGGCCGCGAGATACGTAGCACAGATACGCAGTATTTT. As protein: CASSRGREIRSTDTQYF. This chain connects TRBV19 to TRBJ2-3; D is possibly TRBD1 (5 bases). The CDR3 is 17 residues long. Germline CDR1 reads LNHDA; CDR2 reads SQIVND (reference sequence). V was pared by 4 bases and J by 0 bases, with 17 bases between.